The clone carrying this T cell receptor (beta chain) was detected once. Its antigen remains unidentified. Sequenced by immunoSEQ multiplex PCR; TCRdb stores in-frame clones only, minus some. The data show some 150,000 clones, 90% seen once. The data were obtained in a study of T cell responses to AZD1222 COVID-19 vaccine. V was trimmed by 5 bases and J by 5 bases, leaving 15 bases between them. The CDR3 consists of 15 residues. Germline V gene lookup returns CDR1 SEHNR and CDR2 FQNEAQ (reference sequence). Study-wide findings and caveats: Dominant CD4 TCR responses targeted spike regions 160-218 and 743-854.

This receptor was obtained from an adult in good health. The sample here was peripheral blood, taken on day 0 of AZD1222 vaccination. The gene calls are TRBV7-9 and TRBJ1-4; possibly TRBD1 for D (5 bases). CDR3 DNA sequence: TGTGCCAGCAGCGGGTTTGTGGGGCCGAATGAAAAACTGTTTTTT. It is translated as CASSGFVGPNEKLFF.